Below are 24 T cell receptor beta chains sequenced from a single sample in a study of T cell responses to AZD1222 COVID-19 vaccine (dated by TCRdb to the early 2020s). Explained via the paper, the time point label denotes: baseline before first vaccination. Libraries were built with the immunoSEQ multiplex PCR assay. TCRdb obtained this table from immuneACCESS and retained in-frame rearrangements with V and J assigned. These tables miss some clones; where compared with another copy, unresolved V genes account for less than half of the shortfall, and the remainder is unexplained. Present in this sample are about 140,000 clones, about 93% of which were seen just once. The leading ten clones occupy about 5.1% of the sample. Material: peripheral blood, obtained on day 0 of AZD1222 vaccination. These receptors were taken from an adult in good health.

The chain carries TRBV5-4 and TRBJ1-1, with D uncertain. In germline, CDR1 is SGHNT, CDR2 YYREEE (reference sequence). The CDR3 contains 14 residues. Between the trimmed V and J ends, which lost 0 bases and 4 bases, there was a span of 10 bases. This chain's CDR3 is CASSLGGGSTEAFF. CDR3 sequence (DNA): TGTGCCAGCAGCTTGGGTGGTGGGAGCACTGAAGCTTTCTTT.

The V call is TRBV14, the J call TRBJ2-5; the match to TRBD2 covers 10 bases. Germline lookup yields CDR1 SGHDN and CDR2 FVKESK. This CDR3 contains 16 residues. With V trimmed by 0 bases and J by 3 bases, 4 bases remained unmatched. In DNA form, the CDR3 reads TGTGCCAGCAGCCAAGAGTACCTAGCGGGAGAAGAGACCCAGTACTTC. Amino acid sequence: CASSQEYLAGEETQYF.

The CDR3 is CASSIAGTSYNEQFF. In DNA, the CDR3 is TGTGCCAGTAGTATCGCCGGTACCTCCTACAATGAGCAGTTCTTC. The chain uses TRBV19 and TRBJ2-1; D gene unclear. Germline V gene data show CDR1 as LNHDA and CDR2 as SQIVND (reference sequence). Deletions cut 3 bases from V and 0 bases from J, with 9 bases between. This CDR3 contains 15 residues. Supplemented by reference TRBV19 and TRBJ2-1, the full variable domain reads DGGITQSPKYLFRKEGQNVTLSCEQNLNHDAMYWYRQDPGQGLRLIYYSQIVNDFQKGDIAEGYSVSREKKESFPLTVTSAQKNPTAFYLCASSIAGTSYNEQFFGPGTRLTVL.

CDR3 sequence: CASSGLEVGTEAFF. The CDR3 bases are TGTGCCAGCAGCGGGTTAGAGGTCGGCACTGAAGCTTTCTTT. The chain couples TRBV7-8 to TRBJ1-1; D uncertain. V was pared by 5 bases and J by 4 bases, with 14 bases between. Looked up from germline, CDR1 is SGHVS and CDR2 is FQNEAQ. The CDR3 runs 14 residues.

This rearrangement joins TRBV7-9 to TRBJ2-1; the match to TRBD2 covers 7 bases. This CDR3 has 14 amino acids. V gave up 10 bases and J gave up 8 bases; unmatched junction bases: 14. Germline lookup yields CDR1 SEHNR and CDR2 FQNEAQ (reference sequence). In DNA form, the CDR3 reads TGTGCCACTCCACGGGGAGGGAGCAACGATGAGCAGTTCTTC. Translating it yields CATPRGGSNDEQFF. The whole variable domain, remainder taken from reference TRBV7-9 and TRBJ2-1, is DTGVSQNPRHKITKRGQNVTFRCDPISEHNRLYWYRQTLGQGPEFLTYFQNEAQLEKSRLLSDRFSAERPKGSFSTLEIQRTEQGDSAMYLCATPRGGSNDEQFFGPGTRLTVL.

Here the CDR3 reads CASSRWTGEWGYTF. CDR3 nucleotides: TGTGCCAGCAGTCGATGGACGGGGGAGTGGGGCTACACCTTC. The chain combines TRBV2 with TRBJ1-2, with D perhaps matching TRBD1 (5 bases). Germline loops: CDR1 SNHLY, CDR2 FYNNEI. Trimming stripped 5 bases from V and 8 bases from J, with 18 bases between. This CDR3 is built from 14 residues.

This sequence joins TRBV4-2 and TRBJ2-7, with D perhaps assigned TRBD1 or TRBD2 (6 bases each). The CDR3 has 15 amino acids. Germline V CDR1 and CDR2: LGHNA, YNFKEQ. V lost 0 bases to trimming and J lost 0 bases, with 9 bases between them. DNA for the CDR3: TGTGCCAGCAGCCAAGATGGAGGGGGCTCCTACGAGCAGTACTTC. It specifies CASSQDGGGSYEQYF.

This rearrangement joins TRBV6-5 to TRBJ1-2; D is undetermined. The V gene's germline CDR1 is MNHEY and CDR2 SVGAGI. CDR3 size: 13 residues. V was pared by 6 bases and J by 6 bases, with 14 bases between. The DNA for the CDR3 is TGTGCCAGCAGCCCCTATGGGGAGGATGGCTACACCTTC. This translates into CASSPYGEDGYTF.

This chain links TRBV19 with TRBJ1-5; no clear D. V lost 11 bases and J lost 0, with 14 bases in between. The V gene's germline CDR1 is LNHDA and CDR2 SQIVND (reference sequence). The CDR3 totals 14 residues. The CDR3 loop is CASEERDSNQPQHF. In DNA, the CDR3 is TGTGCCTCCGAGGAGAGGGATAGCAATCAGCCCCAGCATTTT.

The CDR3 DNA sequence: TGTGCCAGCAGTGAACGGTTGAATAGCAATCAGCCCCAGCATTTT. Protein: CASSERLNSNQPQHF. The chain combines TRBV2 with TRBJ1-5; no clear D gene. Germline V CDR1 and CDR2: SNHLY, FYNNEI. The CDR3 runs 15 residues. Trimming removed 2 bases from V and 0 bases from J, with 8 bases in between. The whole variable domain, remainder taken from reference TRBV2 and TRBJ1-5, is EPEVTQTPSHQVTQMGQEVILRCVPISNHLYFYWYRQILGQKVEFLVSFYNNEISEKSEIFDDQFSVERPDGSNFTLKIRSTKLEDSAMYFCASSERLNSNQPQHFGDGTRLSIL.

The J gene is TRBJ2-1, the V gene TRBV29-1; the D gene is possibly TRBD2 (6 bases). Trimming took 7 bases from V and 10 from J, leaving 17 bases between them. From germline, CDR1 is SQVTM and CDR2 ANQGSEA. This CDR3 has 12 amino acids. Written as DNA, the CDR3 is TGCAGCGGGGGACTTGCCCGGGACGAGCAGTTCTTC. Its translation: CSGGLARDEQFF.

This clone was observed a single time. This chain links TRBV11-3 with TRBJ1-2; no clear D. The germline gives CDR1 SGHNT, CDR2 YENEEA. V was clipped by 3 bases and J by 7 bases, with 12 bases between them. The CDR3 has 13 amino acids. In DNA, the CDR3 is TGTGCCAGCAGCTTCTGGCTGTTGGGTGGCTACACCTTC. Encoded protein: CASSFWLLGGYTF.

Regarding this clone: Other nucleotide sequences in the sample specify the same CDR3. The V gene is TRBV2, the J gene TRBJ2-5; D is unresolved. Germline V CDR1 and CDR2: SNHLY, FYNNEI. This CDR3 has 12 residues. Trimming took off 6 bases at V and 2 bases at J, with 7 bases between the two ends. Here the CDR3 DNA reads TGTGCCAGCAGCAGCGAACAAGAGACCCAGTACTTC. It specifies CASSSEQETQYF.

The V call is TRBV5-4, the J call TRBJ2-1; no reliable D call. The CDR3 totals 14 residues. Germline CDR1 reads SGHNT; CDR2 reads YYREEE (reference sequence). V lost 5 bases, J lost 0 bases, and 9 bases lay in between. The CDR3 region is CASRSATSYNEQFF. The CDR3 coding sequence is TGTGCCAGCAGAAGCGCTACCTCCTACAATGAGCAGTTCTTC. Supplemented by reference TRBV5-4 and TRBJ2-1, the full variable domain reads ETGVTQSPTHLIKTRGQQVTLRCSSQSGHNTVSWYQQALGQGPQFIFQYYREEENGRGNFPPRFSGLQFPNYSSELNVNALELDDSALYLCASRSATSYNEQFFGPGTRLTVL.

The chain combines TRBV12-3 or TRBV12-4 with TRBJ1-1; D call uncertain. This CDR3 has 11 amino acids. Trimming removed 8 bases from V and 6 bases from J, with 10 bases in between. DNA for the CDR3: TGTGCCAGCTCGAGAATCTCTGAAGCTTTCTTT. Translation: CASSRISEAFF.

As for this clone: Additional DNA sequences in this sample encode the identical CDR3. The chain uses TRBV2 and TRBJ2-1, with D unresolved. The CDR3 covers 11 residues. Germline CDR1 reads SNHLY; CDR2 reads FYNNEI. Trimming removed 4 bases at V and 5 bases at J, with 3 bases between. The CDR3 region has the DNA TGTGCCAGCAGTGGACACAATGAGCAGTTCTTC. This encodes CASSGHNEQFF.

This chain links TRBV30 with TRBJ1-2; D not resolved. Germline V CDR1 and CDR2: GTSNPN, SVGIG (reference sequence). The CDR3 extends over 15 amino acids. The V gene lost 0 bases and the J gene lost 0 bases, with 11 bases spanning the gap. The DNA for the CDR3 is TGTGCCTGGAGTGTAGGGCAGTACGCTAACTATGGCTACACCTTC. Translated: CAWSVGQYANYGYTF.

The chain couples TRBV24-1 to TRBJ1-2; maybe TRBD1 (6 bases). V was pared by 4 bases and J by 7 bases, with 12 bases between. The CDR3 has 13 residues. Germline CDR1 and CDR2: KGHDR and SFDVKD. For the CDR3, the DNA is TGTGCCACCAGTGACCGGACAGTTGCTGGCTACACCTTC. Protein sequence: CATSDRTVAGYTF.

The V gene is TRBV7-6, the J gene TRBJ2-3; 8 nucleotides agree with TRBD2. Germline CDR1 and CDR2: SGHVS and FNYEAQ. V lost 5 bases and J lost 3; bases outside the gene matches: 13. The CDR3 is 17 amino acids. This CDR3 reads CASSPRGGSITTDTQYF. DNA of the CDR3: TGTGCCAGCAGCCCCCGGGGGGGGAGCATCACAACAGATACGCAGTATTTT.

The chain combines TRBV27 with TRBJ1-1; 7 positions agree with TRBD1. Germline V gene sequence: CDR1 MNHEY, CDR2 SMNVEV (reference sequence). The CDR3 contains 17 residues. The junction had 12 bases not matched to a gene; V was cut back by 1 base and J by 4 bases. CDR3 residues: CASSLLSGQGGPTEAFF. The CDR3, as DNA: TGTGCCAGCAGTTTATTGTCGGGGCAGGGGGGCCCCACTGAAGCTTTCTTT.

The gene calls are TRBV4-1 and TRBJ2-5; TRBD2 matches at 10 bases. Germline V CDR1 and CDR2: MGHRA, YSYEKL. V trimming: 0 bases; J trimming: 4 bases; junction bases outside the gene matches: 5. This CDR3 contains 16 residues. Written as DNA, the CDR3 is TGCGCCAGCAGCCAAGAGCTAGCTAGCGGGAGAGAGACCCAGTACTTC. The encoded protein is CASSQELASGRETQYF.

This clone occurred once. V and J are TRBV5-4 and TRBJ2-7; the D gene is possibly TRBD1 (5 bases). Germline lookup yields CDR1 SGHNT and CDR2 YYREEE (reference sequence). V gave up 2 bases and J gave up 1 base, with 10 bases separating them. The CDR3 sequence is 14 residues long. CDR3 bases: TGTGCCAGCAGCTTCACAGGCTCTTCCTACGAGCAGTACTTC. Its translation: CASSFTGSSYEQYF.

This clone showed up many times. The chain is built from TRBV18 and TRBJ1-1; D remains ambiguous. The CDR3 consists of 13 residues. Germline CDR1 is KGHSH and CDR2 is LQKENI. The V gene lost 5 bases and the J gene lost 2 bases, with 9 bases spanning the gap. As DNA, the CDR3 is TGTGCCAGCTCAATACAGTCCAACACTGAAGCTTTCTTT. Amino acids: CASSIQSNTEAFF.

J is TRBJ2-7 and V is TRBV24-1; 10 positions agree with TRBD1. Germline V gene data show CDR1 as KGHDR and CDR2 as SFDVKD. The J segment lost 6 bases and the V segment lost 3 bases, leaving 7 bases of the junction unmatched. The CDR3 covers 15 residues. For the CDR3, the DNA is TGTGCCACCAGTGATAATAGGGGACAGGGGAGCGAGCAGTACTTC. It encodes CATSDNRGQGSEQYF.